Below, 20 T cell receptor beta chains from the same sample are listed, as sequenced in a study of blood T cell repertoires in COVID-19. Assay used: immunoSEQ multiplex PCR; TCRdb lists only in-frame clones, some missing. The sample contains fewer than 200,000 clones, under 85% of which appear only once. The sequencing sample was made of peripheral blood. The origin of the receptors is a man between 60 and 75 years old who had recovered from COVID-19.

The rearrangement links TRBV6-5 to TRBJ2-7, with D possibly being TRBD1 (5 bases). The CDR3 loop spans 13 amino acids. Trimming removed 3 bases from V and 6 bases from J, with 12 bases in between. Looked up from germline, CDR1 is MNHEY and CDR2 is SVGAGI. The CDR3 sequence is CASSYQGLGEQYF. The CDR3, as DNA: TGTGCCAGCAGTTATCAGGGCCTAGGCGAGCAGTACTTC.

This chain joins TRBV5-1 and TRBJ1-5; D is possibly TRBD1 (6 bases). The CDR3 consists of 15 residues. The germline V gene encodes CDR1 SGHRS and CDR2 YFSETQ. V shed 6 bases and J shed 3 bases, with 16 bases lying between them. The CDR3 DNA is TGCGCCAGCATGAGTACAGGGAATCTCAATCAGCCCCAGCATTTT. This translates into CASMSTGNLNQPQHF.

The chain couples TRBV9 to TRBJ2-2; possible D gene TRBD1, 5 bases. With 1 base removed from V and 3 bases from J, the gap between germline ends came to 10 bases. There are 15 residues in the CDR3. Germline CDR1 and CDR2: SGDLS and YYNGEE. The CDR3 DNA reads TGTGCCAGCAGCGTATATGCAGGGCACACCGGGGAGCTGTTTTTT. This gives the protein CASSVYAGHTGELFF.

The chain carries TRBV3-1 (or the pseudogene TRBV3-2) and TRBJ1-1, with D maybe TRBD1 (5 bases). V lost 7 bases and J 3 bases, leaving 24 bases between the germline ends. The CDR3 extends over 17 amino acids. Germline-derived CDR1 and CDR2 are LGHDT and YNNKEL (reference sequence). CDR3 nucleotide sequence: TGTGCCAGCAACCAGTGGGGTGTGGGGAGGGGCGACACTGAAGCTTTCTTT. Residues: CASNQWGVGRGDTEAFF.

V and J are TRBV19 and TRBJ1-4; D gene uncertain. The germline V gene has CDR1 LNHDA and CDR2 SQIVND (reference sequence). V was cut by 5 bases and J by 8 bases, with 9 bases left in between. CDR3 size: 12 residues. CDR3 bases: TGTGCCAGTAGTCTTGGCAGAGAAAAACTGTTTTTT. Amino acid sequence: CASSLGREKLFF.

This clone was seen just once. The chain joins TRBV3-1 (or the pseudogene TRBV3-2) to TRBJ2-7; maybe TRBD2 (5 bases). V was pared by 0 bases and J by 4 bases, with 10 bases between. The germline CDR1 and CDR2 sequences are LGHDT and YNNKEL (reference sequence). This CDR3 spans 14 amino acids. CDR3 nucleotides: TGTGCCAGCAGCCAAGATCTTGGAGGATACGAGCAGTACTTC. Protein: CASSQDLGGYEQYF.

This clone has a single count. V and J are TRBV12-3 or TRBV12-4 and TRBJ1-2, with D possibly matching TRBD1 (5 bases). Trimming took off 2 bases at V and 8 bases at J, with 9 bases between the two ends. This CDR3 comprises 12 residues. DNA of the CDR3: TGTGCCAGCAGTTTATACAGGTCCGGCTACACCTTC. As protein: CASSLYRSGYTF.

This clone has more than one count but fewer than ten. The chain couples TRBV6-2 or TRBV6-3 to TRBJ1-3; D is ambiguous. This CDR3 region has 15 residues. With 6 bases removed from V and 0 bases from J, the gap between germline ends came to 12 bases. Per germline, CDR1 MNHEY and CDR2 SVGEGT. The CDR3 here is CASSPSYSSGNTIYF. The CDR3 nucleotides are TGTGCCAGCAGCCCATCCTACTCCTCTGGAAACACCATATATTTT.

The chain couples TRBV5-4 to TRBJ2-1; 8 positions agree with TRBD1. This CDR3 region has 15 residues. Trimming at V came to 2 bases and at J to 4 bases, leaving 5 bases not matched to a gene. Germline loops: CDR1 SGHNT, CDR2 YYREEE (reference sequence). The CDR3 region is CASSFRDRSYNEQFF. DNA of the CDR3: TGTGCCAGCAGCTTCCGGGACAGGTCATACAATGAGCAGTTCTTC.

The table lists this clone with many counts. The genes are TRBV7-9 and TRBJ1-1, with TRBD1 matching over 7 bases. Germline V CDR1 and CDR2: SEHNR, FQNEAQ (reference sequence). The CDR3 has 15 amino acids. Losses at the gene ends were 3 bases for V and 5 bases for J; bases not matched to a gene: 9. Written as DNA, the CDR3 is TGTGCCAGCAGCTTCCAGGGGGGCCCGTGGACTGAAGCTTTCTTT. Protein sequence: CASSFQGGPWTEAFF.

The chain uses TRBV7-2 and TRBJ1-5, with D unresolved. CDR1 and CDR2 (germline): SGHTA, FQGNSA. V was trimmed by 2 bases and J by 0 bases, leaving 8 bases between them. The CDR3 is 15 residues long. The CDR3: CASSLRGNSNQPQHF. In DNA form, the CDR3 reads TGTGCCAGCAGCTTACGCGGGAATAGCAATCAGCCCCAGCATTTT. The full variable domain, in which reference TRBV7-2 and TRBJ1-5 provide the parts outside the CDR3, is GAGVSQSPSNKVTEKGKDVELRCDPISGHTALYWYRQSLGQGLEFLIYFQGNSAPDKSGLPSDRFSAERTGGSVSTLTIQRTQQEDSAVYLCASSLRGNSNQPQHFGDGTRLSIL.

V usage is TRBV7-2 and J usage is TRBJ1-5; no definite D call. CDR1 and CDR2 (germline): SGHTA, FQGNSA. The CDR3 sequence is 15 residues long. V dropped 5 bases and J dropped 1 base, with 12 bases sitting between them. Here the CDR3 DNA reads TGTGCCAGCAGCCTCGTCCCAAGCAGCAATCAGCCCCAGCATTTT. It yields the protein CASSLVPSSNQPQHF.

The chain carries TRBV9 and TRBJ2-3; 11 bases align to TRBD2. V trimming: 0 bases; J trimming: 1 base; junction bases outside the gene matches: 4. The V gene's germline CDR1 is SGDLS and CDR2 YYNGEE. This CDR3 has 17 amino acids. This chain's CDR3 is CASSVGGTSGGTDTQYF. CDR3 nucleotides: TGTGCCAGCAGCGTAGGGGGGACTAGCGGAGGCACAGATACGCAGTATTTT.

This clone was recorded once. The V gene is TRBV7-2, the J gene TRBJ2-1; the D gene is possibly TRBD1 (6 bases). The CDR3 contains 13 residues. Germline lookup yields CDR1 SGHTA and CDR2 FQGNSA. With 4 bases removed from V and 6 bases from J, the gap between germline ends came to 10 bases. CDR3 residues: CASSWGQTNEQFF. The CDR3 nucleotides read TGTGCCAGCAGCTGGGGACAAACCAATGAGCAGTTCTTC.

This clone was detected only once. This rearrangement joins TRBV2 to TRBJ2-7; 11 bases match TRBD2. The V gene end was trimmed by 0 bases and the J gene end by 3 bases; junction bases not matched to a gene: 1. From germline, CDR1 is SNHLY and CDR2 FYNNEI. The CDR3 sequence is 15 residues long. Written as DNA, the CDR3 is TGTGCCAGCAGTGAAGCTCTAGCGGGAGGCTACGAGCAGTACTTC. It yields the protein CASSEALAGGYEQYF.

This chain links TRBV6-5 with TRBJ1-3; D ambiguous. Trimming cost V 6 bases and J 0 bases, with 12 bases left between them. Germline loops: CDR1 MNHEY, CDR2 SVGAGI. The CDR3 consists of 15 residues. The CDR3 DNA reads TGTGCCAGCAGGGGAGGACTCAGCTCTGGAAACACCATATATTTT. This gives the protein CASRGGLSSGNTIYF.

On this clone itself: At one end, the junction sequence differs from germline, possibly due to a read error. This rearrangement joins TRBV6-1 to TRBJ2-2; a weak D match, TRBD2 (7 bases). CDR3 length: 16 residues. CDR1 and CDR2 from the germline V gene are MNHNS and SASEGT. This CDR3 reads CASSEGGGPPAGELFF. The CDR3 DNA is TGTGCCAGCAGCGAAGGGGGGGGACCACCCGCCGGGGAGCTGTTTTTT.

V is TRBV7-2 and J is TRBJ1-2; no clear D gene. Per germline, CDR1 SGHTA and CDR2 FQGNSA. Trimming removed 3 bases at V and 8 bases at J, with 16 bases between. The CDR3 length is 14 residues. The CDR3 spells CASSFPEFEGGYTF. CDR3 nucleotides: TGTGCCAGCAGCTTCCCCGAGTTTGAGGGAGGCTACACCTTC.

The chain uses TRBV7-6 and TRBJ1-3; D may be TRBD1 (5 bases). Trimming removed 5 bases from V and 2 bases from J, with 16 bases in between. Germline values: CDR1 SGHVS, CDR2 FNYEAQ. The CDR3 is made up of 16 amino acids. CDR3 coding DNA: TGTGCCAGCAGCCCAGGCGGGGGGTTAACTGGAAACACCATATATTTT. It codes for CASSPGGGLTGNTIYF.

This chain uses TRBV7-2 with TRBJ1-1; TRBD1 might be the D (5 bases). V was clipped by 5 bases and J by 1 base, with 11 bases between them. The CDR3 is 14 amino acids. Germline values: CDR1 SGHTA, CDR2 FQGNSA. CDR3 sequence: CASSAMTANTEAFF. The CDR3 coding sequence is TGTGCCAGCAGCGCAATGACAGCGAACACTGAAGCTTTCTTT.